The sequence of this T cell receptor beta chain was determined in a study of T cell responses to AZD1222 COVID-19 vaccine. In regard to this clone: Its antigen remains unidentified.

General study findings and limits: Baseline serology detected seropositivity in only six or seven AZD1222 recipients. Regions 160-218 and 743-854 held dominance among vaccine-associated CD4 TCRs, which spanned spike.

This table comes from immunoSEQ multiplex PCR, and its TCRdb copy is limited to in-frame clones, with some not included. The sample contains about 53,000 clones, 84% of which appear only once. The TCR comes from an adult in good health. The sample here was peripheral blood, taken on day 0 of AZD1222 vaccination.

The CDR3 DNA reads TGTGCCAGCGTGGAGTGGGGGAGCGGGGACAATGAGCAGTTCTTC. It codes for CASVEWGSGDNEQFF. The J gene is TRBJ2-1, the V gene TRBV6-5, with 7 positions matching TRBD2. There are 15 residues in the CDR3. Losses at the gene ends were 8 bases for V and 5 bases for J; bases not matched to a gene: 12. Germline V CDR1 and CDR2: MNHEY, SVGAGI.